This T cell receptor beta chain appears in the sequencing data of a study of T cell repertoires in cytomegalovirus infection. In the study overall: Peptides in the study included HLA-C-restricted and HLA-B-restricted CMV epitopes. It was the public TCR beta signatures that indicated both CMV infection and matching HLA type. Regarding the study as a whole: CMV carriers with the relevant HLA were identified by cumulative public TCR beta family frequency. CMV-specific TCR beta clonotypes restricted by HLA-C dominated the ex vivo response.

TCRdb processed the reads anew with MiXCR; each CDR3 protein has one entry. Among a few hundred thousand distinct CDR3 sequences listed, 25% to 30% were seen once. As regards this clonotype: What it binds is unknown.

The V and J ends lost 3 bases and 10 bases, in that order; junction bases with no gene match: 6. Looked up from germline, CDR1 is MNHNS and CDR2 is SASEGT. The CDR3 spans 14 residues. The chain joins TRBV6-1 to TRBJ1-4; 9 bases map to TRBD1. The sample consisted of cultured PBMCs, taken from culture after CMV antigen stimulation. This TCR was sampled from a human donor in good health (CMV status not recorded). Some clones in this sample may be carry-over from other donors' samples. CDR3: CASSERDRDPKLFF. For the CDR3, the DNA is TGTGCCAGCAGTGAGCGGGACAGGGATCCAAAACTGTTTTTT.